This T cell receptor beta chain was observed in a study of blood T cell repertoires in COVID-19 (dated by TCRdb to 2018 to 2021). For the wider study: Samples from collaborators originated in the United States, Italy and Spain and spanned both the acute and convalescent phases of COVID-19. The prospective study material was composed of cDNA or gDNA derived from T cells, B-cell-depleted T cells, or PBMCs. The dataset comprised deeply sampled blood TCRbeta repertoires from subjects exposed to, actively infected with, or recovered from COVID-19. The repertoires were released in a freely available public database intended as a resource for research on the immune response to SARS-CoV-2. The samples were drawn from the first 160 participants of the ongoing ImmuneRACE study and from some 1,300 subjects provided by 6 global collaborators. The sample metadata nearly always contained a de-identified subject ID, COVID-19 status, age in years and sex. HLA class I and class II types, where available, came from metadata supplied by the sample provider rather than from assay-based typing.

In the prospective study, participants were roughly 18 to 89 years old, resided in about two dozen geographic areas of the United States, and were enrolled through a virtual design. In the prospective study, participants were assigned to cohorts based on the clinical history participants reported in a screening survey and a study questionnaire. Exposed participants had been in contact with someone with a PCR-confirmed or clinician-diagnosed COVID-19 case within 2 weeks of study entry. In the prospective study, whole blood, serum and a nasopharyngeal or oropharyngeal swab were collected from each participant by mobile phlebotomists. Participants in the prospective study had the option to provide additional blood draws and questionnaires over a roughly 2-month period. Before DNA extraction, prospective study blood samples were shipped either frozen or at room temperature. On this clone: Which antigen it targets is not known. No base qualities exist here, and no much larger clone lies one base off it.

What the study reported, not specific to this receptor: The amount of clinical and demographic metadata varied by source and participant and was provided uncurated.

TCRbeta CDR3 regions were amplified from genomic DNA using the immunoSEQ Assay, a bias-controlled multiplex PCR. As for the authors' bioinformatics: The number of nucleated cells in each sample was estimated from the amplification of reference gene primers within the assay. To quantify the absolute abundance of each unique TCRbeta CDR3 rearrangement, sequence reads were collapsed and filtered. For each sample, productive Simpson clonality was calculated as the square root of Simpson's diversity index over productive rearrangements. Imported from immuneACCESS, the table was reduced by TCRdb to in-frame sequences with V and J called. These copies leave out some clones; in studies compared against another copy, an unresolved V gene accounts for under half, and the cause of the remainder is not known. V, J and clone size derive from that table, while D and trimming were established from the DNA sequence. This sample has around 340,000 clones in its table, and 88% of those were observed once. The ten largest clones take up 1% of the sample.

This receptor was obtained from a woman between 25 and 40 years old who had been exposed to COVID-19. Input material: PBMCs or T cells enriched from blood (not recorded which).

The nucleotide sequence is TGTGCCAGCAGCCCCCGGACAGGAAACATGAACACTGAAGCTTTCTTT. Translated, this is CASSPRTGNMNTEAFF. This sequence uses TRBV7-2 and TRBJ1-1; 7 central nucleotides agree with TRBD1. Clipping removes 5 bases from V and 0 bases from J, with 9 as the unmatched junction base count. The cysteine opens and the phenylalanine closes a CDR3 of 16 amino acids. CDR3 DNA only is kept here, 48 bases in frame from base 1. CDR1 and CDR2 are drawn from the germline V gene: SGHTA, FQGNSA.